The present entry profiles one T cell receptor (beta chain) with its context. Its recognized antigen is unknown. Per-nucleotide qualities are absent, and no much larger clonotype sits a single base away. The data stem from a study of blood T cell repertoires in COVID-19 (dated by TCRdb to the early 2020s). At the level of the whole study: Collaborator samples came from the United States, Italy and Spain and covered acute and convalescent phases of COVID-19. The material from the prospective study consisted of cDNA or gDNA derived from T cells, B-cell-depleted T cells, or PBMCs. The dataset comprised deeply sampled blood TCRbeta repertoires from subjects exposed to, actively infected with, or recovered from COVID-19. The repertoires were made available in a free public database intended to serve as a resource for research on the immune response to SARS-CoV-2. The samples were drawn from two sources: the first 160 participants of the ongoing ImmuneRACE study, and 1,000 to 1,500 subjects contributed by 6 global collaborators. Nearly every sample came with metadata listing a de-identified subject ID, COVID-19 status, age in years and sex. HLA class I and class II types, where available, came from metadata supplied by the sample provider rather than from assay-based typing.

In Seattle, one collaborating source enrolled patients while the infection was active and tracked those patients longitudinally over the course of disease. Collaborating institutions collected whole blood in K2EDTA tubes following their own protocols. For TCRbeta analysis, collaborators shipped samples in one of three forms: frozen whole blood, isolated PBMCs, or DNA extracted from either of those sample types. The CDR3, from cysteine to phenylalanine, totals 13 residues. Only the CDR3 region is kept as DNA, spanning 39 bases read in frame from base 1. From a lookup of the germline V gene, CDR1 and CDR2 are SGHAT and FQNNGV. V is shortened by 3 bases, J by 5 bases, and the region joining them spans 10 bases. What the study reported, not specific to this receptor: Clinical and demographic metadata were provided uncurated, with the amount varying by source and participant.

The immunoSEQ Assay, a bias-controlled multiplex PCR, was used to amplify TCRbeta CDR3 regions from genomic DNA. The original pipeline was this. The number of nucleated cells in each sample was estimated from the amplification of reference gene primers within the assay. Sequence reads were collapsed and filtered to measure the absolute abundance of every unique TCRbeta CDR3 rearrangement. Productive Simpson clonality was computed per sample as the square root of Simpson's diversity index over productive rearrangements. TCRdb provides this immuneACCESS table in a form limited to in-frame rearrangements. Some clones are lacking; in checked studies, under half of them reflect an unresolved V gene, and why the rest are absent is not known. V and J calls plus clone size are reproduced from that table; the DNA served to infer D and trimming. In all, the sample holds roughly 320,000 clones, and over 85% of those were seen once. Of the sample, over 1.5% is held by the ten largest clones.

The receptor was derived from a woman in her thirties with COVID-19, enrolled during active disease. The chain couples TRBV11-2 to TRBJ2-5; the D gene is perhaps TRBD2, from 5 matching bases. Sequences were obtained from peripheral blood. Read as DNA, the sequence is TGTGCCAGCAGCTTCGGGGAAAAGGAGACCCAGTACTTC. This codes for CASSFGEKETQYF. Where the CDR3 stops, the reference TRBV11-2 and TRBJ2-5 genes take over; the full variable domain is EAGVAQSPRYKIIEKRQSVAFWCNPISGHATLYWYQQILGQGPKLLIQFQNNGVVDDSQLPKDRFSAERLKGVDSTLKIQPAKLEDSAVYLCASSFGEKETQYFGPGTRLLVL.